This T cell receptor (beta chain) was sequenced for a study of cytomegalovirus exposure and HLA in healthy donors. About the study: A prior analysis found 117 million unique TCR beta sequences from around 190 million T cells. General study points: Per a later analysis, 15,000 to 20,000 TCR beta sequences showed association with HLA alleles at 0.05 false discovery rate.

The PCR used 60 Vbeta and 13 Jbeta primers. Measured with immunoSEQ multiplex PCR; TCRdb has only the in-frame clones, and not every one. Among about 99,000 clones, 70% to 85% were seen once, and the ten largest hold approximately 5.3%. Samples came from healthy bone marrow donors. For this clone: Antigen: not known.

This sequence was found in a woman between 18 and 30 years old in good health and CMV-seropositive. Sequencing was done on a sample of PBMCs.

The CDR3 loop is CSVEVAGGRRTEAFF. DNA of the CDR3: TGCAGCGTTGAGGTCGCAGGGGGACGGCGTACTGAAGCTTTCTTT. This sequence joins TRBV29-1 and TRBJ1-1; 7 positions match TRBD1. CDR1 and CDR2 from the germline V gene are SQVTM and ANQGSEA. The length of the CDR3 is 15 residues. V shed 3 bases, J shed 5 bases, and the junction held 12 bases outside the gene matches.